The 14 T cell receptor beta chains below were found in one sample sequenced in a study of vaccination and CD4 T cells after COVID-19. No antigen has been identified for these receptors. Once obtained from cultured CD4+ T cells, the DNA was sequenced using the Oncomine TCR Beta short-read assay. MiXCR, run by TCRdb on the PCR reads, gives a single entry per CDR3 protein. The table includes around 10,000 distinct CDR3 sequences, around 50% detected once. Treatment in this sample: 10-day PBMC culture with coronavirus spike peptide pools or control peptides (ViraFEST assay). Investigators obtained the unexposed donor's CD4+ T cells before the COVID-19 pandemic (2011-2018). Sequences were obtained from CD4+ T cells from blood, cultured in vitro. The receptors come from a human donor in good health.

This chain uses TRBV14 with TRBJ2-1, with 10 bases lining up with TRBD2. The V segment lost 0 bases and the J segment 0 bases; nucleotides outside the gene matches: 8. The CDR3 covers 19 residues. Germline CDR1 reads SGHDN; CDR2 reads FVKESK. The CDR3 loop reads CASSQESGRAHRSYNEQFF. CDR3 bases: TGTGCCAGCAGCCAAGAGAGCGGGAGGGCTCACCGCTCCTACAATGAGCAGTTCTTC.

The chain uses TRBV30 and TRBJ1-1; D is possibly TRBD1 (6 bases). In germline, CDR1 is GTSNPN, CDR2 SVGIG (reference sequence). V was trimmed by 2 bases and J by 11 bases, leaving 12 bases between them. The CDR3 has 11 amino acids. The CDR3 is CAWSRGGGAFF. The CDR3 DNA reads as TGTGCCTGGAGTAGGGGAGGGGGTGCTTTCTTT.

This clonotype was recorded a few times. The V gene is TRBV5-8, the J gene TRBJ1-6; 10 bases agree with TRBD1. With V trimmed by 4 bases and J by 7 bases, 5 bases remained unmatched. CDR1 is SGHTS and CDR2 is YDEGEE in the germline V gene. CDR3 size: 15 residues. The CDR3 protein is CASSRRTGGNSPLHF. CDR3 DNA sequence: TGTGCCAGCAGCAGGAGGACAGGGGGGAATTCACCCCTCCACTTT.

This clonotype was seen a few times. The chain employs TRBV7-6 and TRBJ1-1, with 10 bases that match TRBD1. J was trimmed by 1 base and V by 3 bases; bases with no gene match: 8. The germline gives CDR1 SGHVS, CDR2 FNYEAQ. CDR3 length: 17 amino acids. In DNA, the CDR3 is TGTGCCAGCAGCTTCCCGGGACAGGGGATTAAGAACACTGAAGCTTTCTTT. The encoded protein is CASSFPGQGIKNTEAFF.

The rearrangement joins TRBV2 to TRBJ1-5, with D perhaps matching TRBD1 (6 bases). V lost 4 bases and J lost 11, with 18 bases in between. Per the germline V gene, CDR1 is SNHLY and CDR2 is FYNNEI. CDR3 length equals 14 residues. CDR3 loop: CASSARQAAGAQHF. The CDR3 coding sequence is TGTGCCAGCAGTGCCAGACAGGCTGCGGGGGCCCAGCATTTT. The entire variable domain, with the rest obtained from reference TRBV2 and TRBJ1-5, is as follows: EPEVTQTPSHQVTQMGQEVILRCVPISNHLYFYWYRQILGQKVEFLVSFYNNEISEKSEIFDDQFSVERPDGSNFTLKIRSTKLEDSAMYFCASSARQAAGAQHFGDGTRLSIL.

The chain combines TRBV6-1 with TRBJ1-5, with D tentatively TRBD1 (5 bases). V dropped 7 bases and J dropped 6 bases, with 16 bases sitting between them. CDR3 size: 14 residues. Germline-derived CDR1 and CDR2 are MNHNS and SASEGT. The CDR3 sequence is CASMVGRDRQPQHF. CDR3 coding DNA: TGTGCCAGCATGGTGGGCAGGGATCGTCAGCCCCAGCATTTT.

This clonotype was seen just once. This chain uses TRBV6-1 with TRBJ2-7; D perhaps matches TRBD1 (7 bases). The V end lost 5 bases, the J end lost 4 bases, and 18 bases lay between the germline ends. In germline, CDR1 is MNHNS, CDR2 SASEGT. CDR3 size: 15 residues. The CDR3 here is CASSTPGQGGYEQYF. Here the CDR3 DNA reads TGTGCCAGCAGTACCCCCGGGCAGGGGGGTTACGAGCAGTACTTC.

This clonotype appeared a single time. The rearrangement links TRBV5-1 to TRBJ2-3; TRBD2 is a possible D gene (6 bases). The V gene lost 9 bases and the J gene lost 0 bases, with 14 bases spanning the gap. The CDR3 is 14 amino acids. The V gene's germline CDR1 is SGHRS and CDR2 YFSETQ. The CDR3 coding sequence is TGCGCCAACCGGAGGGACTTAAGCACAGATACGCAGTATTTT. Amino acids: CANRRDLSTDTQYF. Based on the CDR3 plus reference TRBV5-1 and TRBJ2-3, the full variable domain is KAGVTQTPRYLIKTRGQQVTLSCSPISGHRSVSWYQQTPGQGLQFLFEYFSETQRNKGNFPGRFSGRQFSNSRSEMNVSTLELGDSALYLCANRRDLSTDTQYFGPGTRLTVL.

This rearrangement joins TRBV27 to TRBJ2-5; 7 bases agree with TRBD1. From germline, CDR1 is MNHEY and CDR2 SMNVEV (reference sequence). Germline trimming cut 5 bases from V and 5 bases from J; bases unmatched to any gene: 11. This CDR3 spans 15 amino acids. CDR3 amino acids: CASSPTGRSGETQYF. In DNA form, the CDR3 reads TGTGCCAGCAGTCCGACAGGGAGATCTGGGGAGACCCAGTACTTC.

This chain connects TRBV2 to TRBJ2-5; tentatively, D is TRBD1 or TRBD2 (6 bases each). V gave up 7 bases and J gave up 5 bases, with 20 bases separating them. CDR3 length equals 15 residues. Germline lookup yields CDR1 SNHLY and CDR2 FYNNEI. CDR3 coding DNA: TGTGCCAGCAAAGACCGGGACACCCGGGGGGAGACCCAGTACTTC. Protein: CASKDRDTRGETQYF.

This clonotype was picked up a small number of times. This sequence joins TRBV7-9 and TRBJ2-5; D gene ambiguous. The V end was cut by 1 base, the J end by 4 bases, with 7 bases between. Germline lookup yields CDR1 SEHNR and CDR2 FQNEAQ (reference sequence). This CDR3 is 13 amino acids long. The CDR3 DNA follows: TGTGCCAGCAGCTTAGGGGGTGTAGAGACCCAGTACTTC. It translates to CASSLGGVETQYF. The variable domain in full, with the rest retrieved from reference TRBV7-9 and TRBJ2-5, is DTGVSQNPRHKITKRGQNVTFRCDPISEHNRLYWYRQTLGQGPEFLTYFQNEAQLEKSRLLSDRFSAERPKGSFSTLEIQRTEQGDSAMYLCASSLGGVETQYFGPGTRLLVL.

This clonotype has more than one count but fewer than ten. The J gene is TRBJ2-3, the V gene TRBV20-1; TRBD2 is a possible D gene (6 bases). This CDR3 is 15 amino acids long. The germline V gene has CDR1 DFQATT and CDR2 SNEGSKA (reference sequence). V was trimmed by 6 bases and J by 6 bases, leaving 22 bases between them. CDR3 nucleotide sequence: TGCAGTGCAAGAAATATAGCGGAACTTGGGGATACGCAGTATTTT. Protein: CSARNIAELGDTQYF.

This clonotype was seen a few times. The CDR3 sequence: CSASWASENEKLFF. DNA of the CDR3: TGCAGTGCTAGTTGGGCATCGGAGAATGAAAAACTGTTTTTT. The chain has TRBV20-1 and TRBJ1-4; no reliable D call. Between the trimmed V and J ends, which lost 3 bases and 5 bases, there was a span of 13 bases. The germline V gene has CDR1 DFQATT and CDR2 SNEGSKA (reference sequence). The CDR3 runs to 14 residues.

The V gene is TRBV20-1, the J gene TRBJ2-3, with 8 bases that match TRBD2. This CDR3 spans 14 amino acids. Germline V gives CDR1 DFQATT, CDR2 SNEGSKA (reference sequence). Trimming removed 3 bases from V and 0 bases from J; junction bases left unmatched: 2. The DNA of the CDR3 is TGCAGTGCTAGTGCGGGGGGTAGCACAGATACGCAGTATTTT. It yields the protein CSASAGGSTDTQYF.